In its sample, the clone carrying this T cell receptor beta chain was seen a few times. The CDR3 contains 14 residues. The V gene's germline CDR1 is MNHEY and CDR2 SVGEGT. J lost 12 bases, V lost 6 bases, and 13 bases had no gene match. This sample was included in a study of T cells in Graves' hyperthyroidism and ophthalmopathy. This sample holds PBMCs from roughly 10 ml fresh peripheral blood. From RNA transcripts, TCR beta CDR3 regions were amplified. TCR CDR3 underwent first-round RT-PCR with the HTBI primer set. Each CDR3 protein gets one entry after TCRdb re-called the multiplex PCR reads with MiXCR. The sample has about 300,000 distinct CDR3 sequences, approximately 19% seen once.

The source material was blood. The TCR sequence derives from a man aged 50 to 59 with Graves' ophthalmopathy. The chain couples TRBV6-2 or TRBV6-3 to TRBJ2-1; 8 bases are a match to TRBD1. In DNA, the CDR3 is TGTGCCAGCAGACCGGGACAGGAGACTATCGGGCAGTTCTTC. Translation gives CASRPGQETIGQFF.